This T cell receptor beta chain was sequenced for a study of cytomegalovirus exposure and HLA in healthy donors. Study-wide findings and caveats: The Asian-associated ancestry cluster reportedly had fewer N-insertions than the approximately 670-donor mean in a later analysis.

The V end was cut by 1 base, the J end by 3 bases, with 10 bases between. The CDR3 is 15 amino acids. Per germline, CDR1 SGHDN and CDR2 FVKESK. Of note for this clone: Its specificity is unknown.

The PCR was carried out with 60 Vbeta primers and 13 Jbeta primers. Method: immunoSEQ multiplex PCR; TCRdb's copy keeps in-frame clones and lacks some. The table records over 100,000 clones, over 60% of them present only once. The gene calls are TRBV14 and TRBJ2-1, with unresolved D. The specimen sequenced was PBMCs. The receptor's source is a male donor in good health and CMV-seropositive. The CDR3 loop is CASSQGLVNYNEQFF. For the CDR3, the DNA is TGTGCCAGCAGCCAAGGCCTAGTGAACTACAATGAGCAGTTCTTC. The full variable domain, rest sourced from reference TRBV14 and TRBJ2-1, is EAGVTQFPSHSVIEKGQTVTLRCDPISGHDNLYWYRRVMGKEIKFLLHFVKESKQDESGMPNNRFLAERTGGTYSTLKVQPAELEDSGVYFCASSQGLVNYNEQFFGPGTRLTVL.